This is a list of T cell receptor beta chains from one sample in a study of vaccination effects on CD4 cells after COVID-19. Produced via immunoSEQ multiplex PCR; TCRdb's table is partial and in-frame only. This table holds about 46,000 clones, about 74% found once. Their recognized antigens are unknown. Sequenced material: CD4+ T cells from PBMCs cultured with HCoV-OC43 spike peptides, taken after COVID-19 vaccination. These receptors were taken from a human donor who received a COVID-19 vaccine. Each CDR3 is given without its conserved first and last residue. A D gene is named only where the DNA matches it firmly. Clone size is given for some rows only: seen once, a few or many times, or a class if the clone is expanded.

>TRBV27|TRBD2|NA|TRBJ2-1
ASRLERTSGYNEQF
>TRBV9|NA|NA|TRBJ2-6
ASSVSYSGANVLT
>TRBV5-1|NA|NA|TRBJ1-1
ASSFGGLGDLNTEAF
>TRBV6-5|NA|once|TRBJ2-1
ASSSPTPPPYNEQF
>TRBV14|NA|NA|TRBJ2-3
ASSQSTWSTDTQY
>TRBV3-1/TRBV3-2|NA|NA|TRBJ2-7
ASSQLETGHKHTYEQY
>TRBV13|NA|NA|TRBJ1-5
ASSLDRVSFRQPQH
>TRBV15|NA|NA|TRBJ1-4
ATSRDIGNEKLF
>TRBV10-1|NA|NA|TRBJ1-1
ASSAAKNTEAF
>TRBV20-1|NA|NA|TRBJ1-1
SASKDTSNTEAF
>TRBV5-1|NA|NA|TRBJ1-5
ASSLVPGVNQPQH
>TRBV30|TRBD1|NA|TRBJ1-6
AWSRGQGSSYNSPLH
>TRBV5-1|TRBD2|NA|TRBJ2-1
ASSQRTSGSSYNEQF
>TRBV18|NA|NA|TRBJ2-3
ASSPPGLSTDTQY
>TRBV2|NA|NA|TRBJ1-6
ASSPSTEYNSPLH
>TRBV7-9|NA|NA|TRBJ1-2
ASSRGRGIDYGYT
>TRBV11-2|TRBD1|NA|TRBJ2-3
ASSQMGQGTDTQY
>TRBV2|NA|NA|TRBJ1-1
ASSFRGPNTEAF
>TRBV3-1/TRBV3-2|NA|once|TRBJ1-5
ASSLTQNQPQH
>TRBV18|NA|NA|TRBJ2-7
ASSPPGLYEQY
>TRBV27|TRBD2|once|TRBJ2-7
ASSFVASGISEQY
>TRBV5-4|NA|NA|TRBJ2-5
ASSLDLHGQETQY
>TRBV6-6|TRBD1|NA|TRBJ1-1
ASSYSGQGATEAF
>TRBV25-1|NA|NA|TRBJ2-1
ASSAVPKGGGTYNEQF
>TRBV27|TRBD1|NA|TRBJ1-2
ASSLVGVPGGVDGYT
>TRBV27|NA|NA|TRBJ1-2
ASSRVYRLGYGYT
>TRBV5-1|NA|NA|TRBJ2-1
ASSQRGETGGAYNEQF
>TRBV27|NA|few|TRBJ1-3
ASRTGSSGNTIY
>TRBV7-9|TRBD2|NA|TRBJ2-1
ASSPDTGGILNEQF
>TRBV7-9|TRBD1|few|TRBJ1-5
ASSPTGEPNQPQH
>TRBV12-3/TRBV12-4|NA|NA|TRBJ1-2
ASRYRRNYGYT
>TRBV7-7|NA|NA|TRBJ2-3
ASSETPGATDTQY
>TRBV4-2|TRBD2|NA|TRBJ2-3
ASSLRTSGSSTDTQY
>TRBV6-5|TRBD1|NA|TRBJ1-2
ANLDRGYGYT
>TRBV5-1|TRBD2|NA|TRBJ2-7
ASSLGPGTSGYEQY
>TRBV30|NA|NA|TRBJ1-5
AWSVGSRNQPQH
>TRBV27|NA|NA|TRBJ2-2
ASRGALGTGELF
>TRBV11-2|NA|NA|TRBJ2-7
ASSLDQGWIYEQY
>TRBV7-6|NA|NA|TRBJ2-7
ASSLYPGGQRYEQY
>TRBV29-1|NA|NA|TRBJ2-7
SVVRDSYEQY
>TRBV19|TRBD1|once|TRBJ1-5
ASSTGGYNQPQH
>TRBV7-9|TRBD1|NA|TRBJ1-2
ASSLDGQGYGGYT
>TRBV18|NA|NA|TRBJ1-2
ASSRPDLPSIWGYT
>TRBV20-1|TRBD2|NA|TRBJ2-5
SASGTWGGTQY
>TRBV7-8|NA|NA|TRBJ1-2
ASSLALWWGAVGYT